Listed below are T cell receptor beta chains from one sample, sequenced in a study of T cells in Graves' hyperthyroidism and ophthalmopathy. TCRdb used MiXCR to reprocess the multiplex PCR reads, holding one entry per CDR3 protein. The sample consists of about 840,000 distinct CDR3 sequences, around 39% of them appearing once. Sequencing input: blood. All receptors come from a man between 18 and 29 years old with Graves' hyperthyroidism. Each CDR3 is given with its conserved first and last residue. D genes are given only for firm matches. Clone size is shown for a subset of rows, as once, few, many or a class of expanded clone.

d_call,clone_size,v_call,j_call,cdr3_aa,cdr3_nt
TRBD1,many,TRBV10-3,TRBJ2-5,CATTGGGETQYF,TGTGCCACGACAGGGGGCGGAGAGACCCAGTACTTC
.,many,TRBV29-1,TRBJ1-2,CSVDRERDGYTF,TGCAGCGTTGACAGGGAACGTGATGGCTACACCTTC
TRBD1,.,TRBV10-3,TRBJ2-7,CATGTGRYEQYF,TGTGCCACCGGGACAGGCCGCTACGAGCAGTACTTC
.,few,TRBV7-8,TRBJ2-5,CASSPRALWAETQYF,TGTGCCAGCAGCCCGCGGGCTCTCTGGGCGGAGACCCAGTACTTC
.,many,TRBV7-9,TRBJ1-2,CASSRTGLSYGYTF,TGTGCCAGCAGCCGAACAGGGTTGAGCTATGGCTACACCTTC
.,.,TRBV7-9,TRBJ1-2,CASHKGGIHGYTF,TGTGCCAGCCACAAGGGCGGAATTCACGGCTACACCTTC
.,.,TRBV7-2,TRBJ2-2,CASSSVAGYTGELFF,TGTGCCAGCAGCTCAGTCGCGGGATACACCGGGGAGCTGTTTTTT
TRBD2,.,TRBV5-1,TRBJ2-5,CVSSNEGSGKAETQYF,TGCGTCAGCAGTAATGAGGGTAGCGGGAAAGCAGAGACCCAGTACTTC
TRBD2,.,TRBV7-9,TRBJ2-7,CASSLELAVYEQYF,TGTGCCAGCAGCTTGGAACTAGCGGTCTACGAGCAGTACTTC
.,many,TRBV7-2,TRBJ1-2,CASSSGLTGRPYGYTF,TGTGCCAGCAGCTCCGGTCTGACGGGACGGCCTTATGGCTACACCTTC
.,many,TRBV5-8,TRBJ1-1,CASSPLEGRGTEAFF,TGTGCCAGCAGCCCACTTGAGGGGAGAGGAACTGAAGCTTTCTTT
.,few,TRBV6-6,TRBJ2-6,CASSERGTGANVLTF,TGTGCCAGCAGTGAAAGGGGTACCGGGGCCAACGTCCTGACTTTC
.,.,TRBV2,TRBJ1-6,CASIGGGNSPLHF,TGTGCCAGCATAGGGGGTGGTAATTCACCCCTCCACTTT
TRBD2,.,TRBV7-3,TRBJ2-5,CASSFRSVAPLTASGVQETQYF,TGTGCCAGCAGCTTCCGGAGCGTCGCCCCCCTTACTGCTAGCGGGGTCCAAGAGACCCAGTACTTC
.,many,TRBV7-9,TRBJ2-7,CASSLGGSEQYF,TGTGCCAGCAGCTTAGGGGGATCCGAGCAGTACTTC
.,many,TRBV10-3,TRBJ1-1,CAISLGGLTEAFF,TGTGCCATCTCTTTGGGAGGGCTCACTGAAGCTTTCTTT
.,.,TRBV6-2/TRBV6-3,TRBJ1-4,CASSPSGGAGEKLFF,TGTGCCAGCAGTCCCAGTGGGGGGGCCGGTGAAAAACTGTTTTTT
TRBD1,.,TRBV7-9,TRBJ2-5,CASSSTGTGGWDETQYF,TGTGCCAGCAGCTCCACCGGGACAGGGGGATGGGACGAGACCCAGTACTTC
TRBD1,.,TRBV7-8,TRBJ2-7,CASSSDRGIEEQYF,TGTGCCAGCAGCTCCGACAGGGGTATAGAGGAGCAGTACTTC
.,few,TRBV12-3/TRBV12-4,TRBJ1-2,CASNPLGIGGGYTF,TGTGCCAGCAACCCTTTGGGAATCGGAGGGGGCTACACCTTC
.,.,TRBV29-1,TRBJ2-7,CSVRSSEQYF,TGCAGCGTTCGATCCTCCGAGCAGTACTTC
.,many,TRBV20-1,TRBJ2-5,CSASPDETQYF,TGCAGTGCCTCGCCGGATGAGACCCAGTACTTC
.,few,TRBV5-1,TRBJ1-6,CASSAGTLNSPLHF,TGCGCCAGCAGCGCGGGGACCCTAAATTCACCCCTCCACTTT
TRBD2,few,TRBV20-1,TRBJ2-7,CSARDRPAGGEQYF,TGCAGTGCTAGAGATCGACCAGCGGGGGGCGAGCAGTACTTC
.,few,TRBV20-1,TRBJ1-2,CSAKIFARRRYGYTF,TGCAGTGCCAAAATTTTCGCACGGAGGCGCTATGGCTACACCTTC
.,.,TRBV29-1,TRBJ1-2,CSVGGSSGYTF,TGCAGCGTTGGGGGCTCGAGCGGCTACACCTTC
.,many,TRBV10-3,TRBJ1-1,CAIRLTANTEAFF,TGTGCCATCAGGTTGACAGCGAACACTGAAGCTTTCTTT
.,many,TRBV7-8,TRBJ1-1,CASSPDEALNTEAFF,TGTGCCAGCAGCCCAGATGAGGCCCTGAACACTGAAGCTTTCTTT
.,.,TRBV7-9,TRBJ2-3,CASTPGSGETDTQYF,TGTGCCAGCACCCCCGGATCAGGGGAAACAGATACGCAGTATTTT
TRBD1,.,TRBV7-2,TRBJ1-2,CASSKAGTGGNGYTF,TGTGCCAGCAGCAAGGCCGGGACAGGGGGGAACGGCTACACCTTC
.,.,TRBV10-3,TRBJ1-2,CASSFGQAGGYTF,TGTGCCAGCAGTTTCGGGCAGGCGGGTGGCTACACCTTC
.,many,TRBV19,TRBJ1-5,CASSIQEGNQPQHF,TGTGCCAGTAGTATCCAGGAGGGCAATCAGCCCCAGCATTTT
TRBD1,.,TRBV7-2,TRBJ1-3,CASSSGQPGNTIYF,TGTGCCAGCAGCTCGGGACAGCCTGGAAACACCATATATTTT
TRBD1,few,TRBV2,TRBJ1-1,CASSMGQGGPTFF,TGTGCCAGCAGTATGGGACAGGGAGGGCCTACTTTCTTT
.,many,TRBV2,TRBJ1-2,CASRGGTSYGYTF,TGTGCCAGCAGAGGCGGGACCAGTTATGGCTACACCTTC
.,.,TRBV10-3,TRBJ1-1,CASHTGNTEAFF,TGTGCCTCACATACGGGGAACACTGAAGCTTTCTTT